This T cell receptor (beta chain) was recorded in a study of early T cells in non-severe SARS-CoV-2 infection. For the study at large: The study sequenced bulk RNA from unsorted whole blood, with chains unpaired.

V was trimmed by 10 bases and J by 4 bases, leaving 16 bases between them. CDR3 length: 13 residues. Germline CDR1 reads LNHDA; CDR2 reads SQIVND (reference sequence). Findings and caveats of the study: CD4 and private specificities were missed by VDJdb matching, which favored anti-spike CD8 responses.

From the 5' RACE reads, TCRdb called clonotypes with MiXCR, one entry per CDR3 protein. Of 79,000 or so distinct CDR3 sequences listed, around 13% are singletons. This clonotype was seen a handful of times. The antigen is undetermined. The gene calls are TRBV19 and TRBJ2-5, with D perhaps TRBD1 (6 bases). The sequenced material came from whole blood. The receptor comes from an adult who was a healthcare worker with PCR-confirmed SARS-CoV-2 infection or an uninfected control (not recorded which). This CDR3 reads CATTSGVTETQYF. DNA for the CDR3: TGTGCCACCACATCAGGGGTGACAGAGACCCAGTACTTC. Supplemented by reference TRBV19 and TRBJ2-5, the full variable domain reads DGGITQSPKYLFRKEGQNVTLSCEQNLNHDAMYWYRQDPGQGLRLIYYSQIVNDFQKGDIAEGYSVSREKKESFPLTVTSAQKNPTAFYLCATTSGVTETQYFGPGTRLLVL.